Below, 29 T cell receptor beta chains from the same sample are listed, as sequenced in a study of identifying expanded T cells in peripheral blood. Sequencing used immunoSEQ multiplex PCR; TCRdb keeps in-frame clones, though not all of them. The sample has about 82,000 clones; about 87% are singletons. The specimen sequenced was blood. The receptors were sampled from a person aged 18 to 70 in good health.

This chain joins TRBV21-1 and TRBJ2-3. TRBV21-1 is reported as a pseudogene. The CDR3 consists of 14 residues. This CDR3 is CASSKGPPTDTQYF. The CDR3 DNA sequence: TGTGCCAGCAGCAAAGGCCCCCCAACAGATACGCAGTATTTT.

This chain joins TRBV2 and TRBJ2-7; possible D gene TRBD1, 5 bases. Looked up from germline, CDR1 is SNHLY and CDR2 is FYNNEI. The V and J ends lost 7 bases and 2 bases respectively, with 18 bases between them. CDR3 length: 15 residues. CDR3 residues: CASKGAPFVPYEQYF. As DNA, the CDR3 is TGTGCCAGCAAAGGGGCCCCGTTCGTCCCCTACGAGCAGTACTTC. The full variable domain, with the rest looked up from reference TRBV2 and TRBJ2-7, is EPEVTQTPSHQVTQMGQEVILRCVPISNHLYFYWYRQILGQKVEFLVSFYNNEISEKSEIFDDQFSVERPDGSNFTLKIRSTKLEDSAMYFCASKGAPFVPYEQYFGPGTRLTVT.

CDR3 bases: TGTGCCAGCCGGGACGGTTCAGGGACCCAGTACTTC. Translation: CASRDGSGTQYF. The chain recombines TRBV9 with TRBJ2-5; perhaps D is TRBD1 or TRBD2 (5 bases each). CDR1 and CDR2 from the germline V gene are SGDLS and YYNGEE. V was clipped by 7 bases and J by 7 bases, with 14 bases between them. This CDR3 has 12 residues.

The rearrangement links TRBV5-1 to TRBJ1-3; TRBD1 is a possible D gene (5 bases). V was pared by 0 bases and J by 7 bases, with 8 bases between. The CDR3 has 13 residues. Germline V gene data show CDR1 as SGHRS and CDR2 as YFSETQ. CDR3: CASSLGQTNTIYF. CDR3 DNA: TGCGCCAGCAGCTTGGGACAGACTAACACCATATATTTT.

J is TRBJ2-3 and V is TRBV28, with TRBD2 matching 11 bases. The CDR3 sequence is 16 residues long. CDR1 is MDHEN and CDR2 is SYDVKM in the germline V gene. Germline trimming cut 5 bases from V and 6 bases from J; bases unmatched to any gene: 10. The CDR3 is CASSPTSGSQGDTQYF. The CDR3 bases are TGTGCCAGCAGTCCAACTAGCGGGAGCCAGGGGGATACGCAGTATTTT.

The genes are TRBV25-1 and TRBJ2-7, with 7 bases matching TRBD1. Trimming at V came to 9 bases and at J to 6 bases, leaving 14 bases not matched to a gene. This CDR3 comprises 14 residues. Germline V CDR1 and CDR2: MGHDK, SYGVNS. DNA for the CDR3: TGTGCCAGTGGGGCCGGGACAGTCGCCGGCGAGCAGTACTTC. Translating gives CASGAGTVAGEQYF.

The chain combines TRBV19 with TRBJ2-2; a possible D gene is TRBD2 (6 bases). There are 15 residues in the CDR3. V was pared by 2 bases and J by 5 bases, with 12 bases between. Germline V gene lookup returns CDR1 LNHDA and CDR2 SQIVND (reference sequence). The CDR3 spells CASSIIGRTTGELFF. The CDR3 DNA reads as TGTGCCAGTAGTATAATAGGGAGGACAACCGGGGAGCTGTTTTTT.

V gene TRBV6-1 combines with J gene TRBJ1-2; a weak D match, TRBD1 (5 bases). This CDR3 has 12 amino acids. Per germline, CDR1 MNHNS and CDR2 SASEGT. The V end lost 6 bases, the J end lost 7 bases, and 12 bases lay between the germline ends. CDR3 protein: CASREWGGGYTF. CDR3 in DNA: TGTGCCAGCAGGGAATGGGGGGGTGGCTACACCTTC.

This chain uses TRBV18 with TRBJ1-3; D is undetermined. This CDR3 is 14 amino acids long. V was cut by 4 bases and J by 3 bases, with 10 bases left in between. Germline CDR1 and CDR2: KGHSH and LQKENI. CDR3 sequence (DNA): TGTGCCAGCTCACGGGCCCGAAATGGAAACACCATATATTTT. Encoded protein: CASSRARNGNTIYF.

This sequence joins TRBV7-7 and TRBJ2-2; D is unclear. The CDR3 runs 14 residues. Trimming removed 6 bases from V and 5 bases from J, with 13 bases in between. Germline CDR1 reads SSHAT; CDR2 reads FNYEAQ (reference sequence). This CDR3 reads CASRIEKGTGELFF. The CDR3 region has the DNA TGTGCCAGCAGGATCGAAAAGGGTACCGGGGAGCTGTTTTTT.

The CDR3 here is CASSLGGPLAVSYNEQFF. The CDR3 DNA sequence: TGTGCCAGCAGTTTAGGAGGACCGCTAGCGGTGAGCTACAATGAGCAGTTCTTC. The chain has TRBV27 and TRBJ2-1; 7 bases are a match to TRBD2. J was trimmed by 3 bases and V by 2 bases; bases with no gene match: 13. CDR3 length: 18 residues. Germline lookup yields CDR1 MNHEY and CDR2 SMNVEV (reference sequence).

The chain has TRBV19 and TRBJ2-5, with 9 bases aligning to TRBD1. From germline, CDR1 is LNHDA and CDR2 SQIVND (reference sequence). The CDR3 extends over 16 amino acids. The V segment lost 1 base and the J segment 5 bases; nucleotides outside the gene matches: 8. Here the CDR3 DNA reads TGTGCCAGTAGTATAGGGGGGACAGGGAACGCGGAGACCCAGTACTTC. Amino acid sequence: CASSIGGTGNAETQYF.

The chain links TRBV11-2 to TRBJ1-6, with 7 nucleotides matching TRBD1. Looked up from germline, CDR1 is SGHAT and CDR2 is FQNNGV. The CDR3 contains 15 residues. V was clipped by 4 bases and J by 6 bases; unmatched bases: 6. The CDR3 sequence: CASSSTGDANSPLHF. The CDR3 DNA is TGTGCCAGCAGCTCCACAGGGGACGCTAATTCACCCCTCCACTTT. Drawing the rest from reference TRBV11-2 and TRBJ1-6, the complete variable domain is EAGVAQSPRYKIIEKRQSVAFWCNPISGHATLYWYQQILGQGPKLLIQFQNNGVVDDSQLPKDRFSAERLKGVDSTLKIQPAKLEDSAVYLCASSSTGDANSPLHFGNGTRLTVT.

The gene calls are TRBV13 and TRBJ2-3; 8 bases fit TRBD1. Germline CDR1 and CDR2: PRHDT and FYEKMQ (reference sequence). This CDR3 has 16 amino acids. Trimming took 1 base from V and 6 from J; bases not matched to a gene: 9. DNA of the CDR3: TGTGCCAGCAGCTTAGCTGCGCAGGGGGCAAGGGATACGCAGTATTTT. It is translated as CASSLAAQGARDTQYF.

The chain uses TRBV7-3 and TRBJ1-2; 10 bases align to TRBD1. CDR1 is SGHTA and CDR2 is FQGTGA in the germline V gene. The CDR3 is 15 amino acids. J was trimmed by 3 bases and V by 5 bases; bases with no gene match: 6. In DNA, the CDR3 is TGTGCCAGCAGCAAAACCGGGACAGGGGACTATGGCTACACCTTC. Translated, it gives CASSKTGTGDYGYTF.

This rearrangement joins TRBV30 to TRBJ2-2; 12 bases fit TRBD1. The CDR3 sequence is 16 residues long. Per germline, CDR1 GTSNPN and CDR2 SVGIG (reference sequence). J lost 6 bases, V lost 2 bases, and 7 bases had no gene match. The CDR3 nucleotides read TGTGCCTGGAGTCCCTGGGGACAGGGGGCTTCCGGGGAGCTGTTTTTT. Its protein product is CAWSPWGQGASGELFF.

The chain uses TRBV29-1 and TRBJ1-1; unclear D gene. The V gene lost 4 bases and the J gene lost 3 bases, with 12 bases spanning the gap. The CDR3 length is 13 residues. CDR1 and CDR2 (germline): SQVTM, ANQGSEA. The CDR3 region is CSVAWGGDTEAFF. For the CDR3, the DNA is TGCAGCGTTGCCTGGGGTGGGGACACTGAAGCTTTCTTT.

CDR3 residues: CAWSRTRTGPGGRYTF. The CDR3 nucleotides are TGTGCCTGGAGCAGAACACGGACAGGACCTGGGGGCAGATACACCTTC. V usage is TRBV30 and J usage is TRBJ1-2, with 7 bases identical to TRBD1. Germline-derived CDR1 and CDR2 are GTSNPN and SVGIG (reference sequence). The CDR3 is 16 residues long. Trimming at V came to 3 bases and at J to 11 bases, leaving 21 bases not matched to a gene.

For the CDR3, the DNA is TGCAGCGTGACCAGCGGGAGGGGGTACGAGCAGTACTTC. Protein product: CSVTSGRGYEQYF. This chain connects TRBV29-1 to TRBJ2-7; 10 bases map to TRBD2. CDR3 length: 13 amino acids. The V gene's germline CDR1 is SQVTM and CDR2 ANQGSEA. V trimming: 6 bases; J trimming: 4 bases; junction bases outside the gene matches: 6.

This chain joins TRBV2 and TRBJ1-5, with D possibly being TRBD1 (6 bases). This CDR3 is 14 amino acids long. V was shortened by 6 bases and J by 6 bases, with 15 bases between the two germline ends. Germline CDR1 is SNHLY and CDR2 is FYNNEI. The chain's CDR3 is CASRDSTGGQPQHF. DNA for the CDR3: TGTGCCAGCAGGGACAGTACAGGTGGTCAGCCCCAGCATTTT.

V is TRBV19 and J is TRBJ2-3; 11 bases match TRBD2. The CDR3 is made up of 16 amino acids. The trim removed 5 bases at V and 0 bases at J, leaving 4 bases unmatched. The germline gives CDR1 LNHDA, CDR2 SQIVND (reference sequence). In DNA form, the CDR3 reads TGTGCCAGTAGTGGGCGGACTAGCGGGAGCACAGATACGCAGTATTTT. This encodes CASSGRTSGSTDTQYF.

The CDR3 DNA sequence: TGTGCCAGCAGCTTAGGGGGGGCGAATCAGCCCCAGCATTTT. Protein sequence: CASSLGGANQPQHF. This chain uses TRBV7-9 with TRBJ1-5, with D perhaps TRBD1 (6 bases). CDR1 and CDR2 from the germline V gene are SEHNR and FQNEAQ (reference sequence). The V end was cut by 1 base, the J end by 4 bases, with 8 bases between. This CDR3 is 14 amino acids long.

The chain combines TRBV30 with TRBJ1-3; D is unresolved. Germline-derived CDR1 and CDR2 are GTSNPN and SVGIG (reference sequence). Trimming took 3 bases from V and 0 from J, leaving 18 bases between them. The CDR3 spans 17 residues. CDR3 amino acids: CAWRPDRVSSSGNTIYF. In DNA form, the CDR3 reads TGTGCCTGGAGACCTGACCGGGTTTCGTCCTCTGGAAACACCATATATTTT.

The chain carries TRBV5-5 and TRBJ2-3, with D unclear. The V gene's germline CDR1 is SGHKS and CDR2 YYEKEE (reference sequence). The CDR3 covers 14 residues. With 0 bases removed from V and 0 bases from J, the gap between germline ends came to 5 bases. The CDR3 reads CASSLDSSTDTQYF. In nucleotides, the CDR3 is TGTGCCAGCAGCTTGGACTCCAGCACAGATACGCAGTATTTT.

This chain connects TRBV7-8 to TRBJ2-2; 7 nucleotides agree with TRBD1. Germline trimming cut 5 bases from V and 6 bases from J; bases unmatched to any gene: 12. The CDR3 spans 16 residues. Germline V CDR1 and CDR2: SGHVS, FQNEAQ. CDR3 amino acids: CASSPAQGQISGELFF. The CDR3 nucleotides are TGTGCCAGCAGCCCCGCCCAGGGACAGATCTCCGGGGAGCTGTTTTTT.

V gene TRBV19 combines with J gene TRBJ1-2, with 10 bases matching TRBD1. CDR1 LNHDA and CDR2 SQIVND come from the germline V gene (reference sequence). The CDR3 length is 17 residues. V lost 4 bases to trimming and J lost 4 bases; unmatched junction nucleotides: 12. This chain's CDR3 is CASSSPGQGPKFYGYTF. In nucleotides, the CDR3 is TGTGCCAGTAGTAGCCCGGGACAGGGGCCCAAATTCTATGGCTACACCTTC.

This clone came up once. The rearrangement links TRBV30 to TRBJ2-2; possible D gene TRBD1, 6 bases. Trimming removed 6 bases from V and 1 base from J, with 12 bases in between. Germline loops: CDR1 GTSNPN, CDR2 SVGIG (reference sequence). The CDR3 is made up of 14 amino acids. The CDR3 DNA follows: TGTGCCTGTCGCCCGGGACAGAACACCGGGGAGCTGTTTTTT. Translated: CACRPGQNTGELFF.

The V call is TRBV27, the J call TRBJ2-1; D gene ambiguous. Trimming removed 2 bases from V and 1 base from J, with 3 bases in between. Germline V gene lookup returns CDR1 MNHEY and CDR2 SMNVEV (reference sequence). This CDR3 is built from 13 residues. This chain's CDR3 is CASSLGSYNEQFF. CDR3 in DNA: TGTGCCAGCAGTTTAGGGTCCTACAATGAGCAGTTCTTC.

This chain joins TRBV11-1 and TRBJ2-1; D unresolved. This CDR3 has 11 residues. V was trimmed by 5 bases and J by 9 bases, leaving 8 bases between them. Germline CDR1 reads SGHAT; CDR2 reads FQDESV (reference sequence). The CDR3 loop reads CASSLKGEQFF. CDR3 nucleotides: TGTGCCAGCAGCCTCAAGGGTGAGCAGTTCTTC.